This paragraph covers one T cell receptor beta chain sequence. Only in-frame clones appear in the TCRdb table, and some are missing; sequencing was by immunoSEQ multiplex PCR. The sample lists under 95,000 clones; 70% to 85% were seen once. These data are taken from a study of blood T cell repertoires in COVID-19. Study-wide context: The United States, Italy and Spain were the sources of the acute and convalescent COVID-19 samples.

The CDR3 sequence is 13 residues long. Germline V lookup: CDR1 MNHEY, CDR2 SVGAGI. The specimen sequenced was peripheral blood. This clonotype was obtained from a man aged 50-59 years with active or convalescent COVID-19. The gene calls are TRBV6-5 and TRBJ2-1; 12 nucleotides align to TRBD1. The CDR3 DNA is TGTGTCTCATCCCGGGACAGGGGGCACGAGCAGTTCTTC. Translated, it gives CVSSRDRGHEQFF.